Sequencing of this T cell receptor beta chain was carried out in a study of OX40 agonist ivuxolimab in advanced cancers. As for the study in general: Partial responses were achieved by three patients, one with hepatocellular carcinoma and two with cutaneous melanoma. Study-wide findings and caveats: The work left the antigen specificity of expanded peripheral T cells undetermined.

Sequencing was performed with immunoSEQ multiplex PCR; in TCRdb, only in-frame clones are kept and a portion is missing. The sample includes tens of thousands of clones, more than 80% of them seen just once. Points on this clone: The antigen remains unidentified.

Germline V gene data show CDR1 as SGHTA and CDR2 as FQGTGA. The CDR3 has 17 amino acids. The J segment lost 1 base and the V segment lost 6 bases, leaving 9 bases of the junction unmatched. This TCR derives from an adult with an advanced solid tumor such as melanoma, head and neck, liver or kidney cancer. The starting material was CD4+ or CD8+ T cells sorted from blood, obtained in a trial of the OX40 agonist ivuxolimab. V and J are TRBV7-3 and TRBJ2-4; 10 bases map to TRBD1. In DNA, the CDR3 is TGTGCCAGCAGTCCCGACCCGGGACAGGGGGCCAAAAACATTCAGTACTTC. Encoded protein: CASSPDPGQGAKNIQYF.